This T cell receptor beta chain was retrieved from a study of cytomegalovirus exposure and HLA in healthy donors. Study-level findings and limits: TCR sequences were mostly rare, though some public TCRs occurred in many donors. HLA restriction was apparent for most CMV-associated TCR beta chains in a later analysis.

Primers included in the PCR were 60 Vbeta and 13 Jbeta primers. Assay used: immunoSEQ multiplex PCR; TCRdb lists only in-frame clones, some missing. The sample has about 190,000 clones; roughly 80% are singletons. Germline V gene lookup returns CDR1 GTSNPN and CDR2 SVGIG (reference sequence). The CDR3 has 13 residues. V lost 2 bases and J lost 4, with 12 bases in between. To note about this clone: Its target is not known.

The V gene is TRBV30, the J gene TRBJ2-7, with D perhaps matching TRBD1 (6 bases). The sequence derives from a woman between 18 and 30 years old in good health and CMV-seronegative. What was sequenced was PBMCs. The CDR3 DNA is TGTGCCTGGAGTAAGGACAGAAGATACGAGCAGTACTTC. Amino acid sequence: CAWSKDRRYEQYF. The variable domain in full, completed from reference TRBV30 and TRBJ2-7, reads SQTIHQWPATLVQPVGSPLSLECTVEGTSNPNLYWYRQAAGRGLQLLFYSVGIGQISSEVPQNLSASRPQDRQFILSSKKLLLSDSGFYLCAWSKDRRYEQYFGPGTRLTVT.